The text below deals with one T cell receptor beta chain. Its antigen is unknown. This entry is derived from a study of T cell responses to AZD1222 COVID-19 vaccine. CDR1 and CDR2 (germline): MDHEN, SYDVKM. This CDR3 contains 16 residues. J was trimmed by 0 bases and V by 4 bases; bases with no gene match: 8. TCRdb's copy holds only in-frame clones and misses some; the assay was immunoSEQ multiplex PCR. Of 99,000 or so clones listed, over 90% are singletons. Findings of the study overall: Spike-specific TCR breadth and depth both grew after two AZD1222 doses. At baseline, just a handful of AZD1222 recipients tested seropositive. Clonal diversity was possibly underestimated, and white British individuals and females predominated among donors. Reportedly, close to half of spike-specific TCRs are directed against unmutated variant regions.

V and J are TRBV28 and TRBJ2-7, with 8 bases identical to TRBD2. The sequencing here drew on peripheral blood, taken on day 0 of AZD1222 vaccination. The source is an adult in good health. The CDR3 region has the DNA TGTGCCAGCAGTTCAAATAAGCGGGGGCCCTCCTACGAGCAGTACTTC. Translating gives CASSSNKRGPSYEQYF.